These 20 T cell receptor beta chains originate from one sample sequenced in a study of blood T cell repertoires in COVID-19. Libraries were prepared by immunoSEQ multiplex PCR; TCRdb keeps only in-frame clonotypes and omits some of them. The sample has 50,000 or so clones, 80% to 90% seen once; the top ten hold over 10%. Sequencing was done on a sample of peripheral blood. The receptors come from an elderly man with acute or convalescent COVID-19.

V and J are TRBV30 and TRBJ1-3; D call uncertain. The CDR3 has 15 amino acids. Germline V gives CDR1 GTSNPN, CDR2 SVGIG (reference sequence). Trimming shortened V by 0 bases and J by 0 bases, and 9 bases separated the two germline ends. The CDR3 loop reads CAWSVIRNSGNTIYF. The DNA for the CDR3 is TGTGCCTGGAGTGTAATCAGGAACTCTGGAAACACCATATATTTT.

Only a few counts were recorded for this clone. This chain uses TRBV3-1 (or the pseudogene TRBV3-2) with TRBJ2-3, with 8 nucleotides matching TRBD2. Trimming cost V 8 bases and J 5 bases; bases outside gene matches: 6. CDR1 LGHDT and CDR2 YNNKEL come from the germline V gene (reference sequence). The CDR3 loop spans 13 amino acids. This CDR3 reads CASARGGQDTQYF. DNA of the CDR3: TGTGCCAGCGCTCGGGGGGGCCAAGATACGCAGTATTTT.

The chain is built from TRBV18 and TRBJ2-2, with 9 bases identical to TRBD1. Per the germline V gene, CDR1 is KGHSH and CDR2 is LQKENI. The V gene end was trimmed by 5 bases and the J gene end by 1 base; junction bases not matched to a gene: 5. The CDR3 contains 16 residues. CDR3 residues: CASSRTGALNTGELFF. The CDR3 DNA sequence: TGTGCCAGCTCAAGGACAGGGGCGTTGAACACCGGGGAGCTGTTTTTT.

The V gene is TRBV5-5, the J gene TRBJ1-1; the D is unclear. CDR3 length equals 14 residues. Trimming took 0 bases from V and 1 from J, leaving 7 bases between them. Germline CDR1 SGHKS, CDR2 YYEKEE (reference sequence). The CDR3 is CASSLGAGNTEAFF. The CDR3 DNA reads TGTGCCAGCAGCTTGGGTGCGGGGAACACTGAAGCTTTCTTT.

The chain couples TRBV11-3 to TRBJ2-2; D unclear. The V gene lost 4 bases and the J gene lost 5 bases, with 8 bases spanning the gap. CDR1 and CDR2 (germline): SGHNT, YENEEA. CDR3 length equals 13 residues. Here the CDR3 DNA reads TGTGCCAGCAGCTCCATTAGTACCGGGGAGCTGTTTTTT. Translation: CASSSISTGELFF.

The rearrangement links TRBV10-3 to TRBJ2-3, with a weak D call TRBD2 (5 bases). V was clipped by 5 bases and J by 6 bases, with 12 bases between them. The CDR3 is 13 amino acids. Germline V gene data show CDR1 as ENHRY and CDR2 as SYGVKD. CDR3: CAISSPPGDTQYF. The CDR3 DNA reads as TGTGCCATCAGTTCCCCGCCGGGGGATACGCAGTATTTT.

Only one count was recorded for this clone. The rearrangement uses TRBV12-3 or TRBV12-4 and TRBJ1-1; D is uncertain. Trimming took off 1 base at V and 1 base at J, with 4 bases between the two ends. The length of the CDR3 is 13 residues. The CDR3 here is CASSLGRNTEAFF. The CDR3 nucleotides are TGTGCCAGCAGTTTAGGTCGGAACACTGAAGCTTTCTTT.

The J gene is TRBJ2-3, the V gene TRBV11-3; unclear D gene. CDR1 is SGHNT and CDR2 is YENEEA in the germline V gene. There are 14 residues in the CDR3. V shed 0 bases and J shed 2 bases, with 6 bases lying between them. The CDR3 loop is CASSLDQATDTQYF. CDR3 coding DNA: TGTGCCAGCAGCTTAGACCAGGCCACAGATACGCAGTATTTT.

This clone occurred once. The rearrangement links TRBV5-1 to TRBJ2-7, with D possibly matching TRBD2 (6 bases). Per germline, CDR1 SGHRS and CDR2 YFSETQ. V shed 4 bases and J shed 3 bases, with 11 bases lying between them. This CDR3 is built from 13 residues. For the CDR3, the DNA is TGCGCCAGCAGCGGCGGGATTCTCTACGAGCAGTACTTC. Its translation is CASSGGILYEQYF.

The chain is built from TRBV15 and TRBJ2-5, with 7 bases identical to TRBD1. The V segment lost 3 bases and the J segment 3 bases; nucleotides outside the gene matches: 4. Germline V gene lookup returns CDR1 LNHNV and CDR2 YYDKDF (reference sequence). The CDR3 runs 14 residues. The CDR3 DNA is TGTGCCACCAGCAGTAACAGGGGAAAAGAGACCCAGTACTTC. Protein product: CATSSNRGKETQYF.

The V call is TRBV19, the J call TRBJ2-1; 8 bases agree with TRBD2. Germline CDR1 LNHDA, CDR2 SQIVND (reference sequence). The CDR3 totals 14 residues. Losses at the gene ends were 5 bases for V and 13 bases for J; bases not matched to a gene: 13. The CDR3 DNA follows: TGTGCCAGTAGTTCCGGGGTAGCGGGGTCTCGACAGTTCTTC. It yields the protein CASSSGVAGSRQFF.

The chain combines TRBV19 with TRBJ2-7; TRBD1 might be the D (5 bases). This CDR3 spans 13 amino acids. Germline CDR1 and CDR2: LNHDA and SQIVND (reference sequence). V was clipped by 5 bases and J by 8 bases, with 16 bases between them. The CDR3 reads CASSSSQETQQYF. CDR3 coding DNA: TGTGCCAGTAGTTCCTCACAGGAGACCCAGCAGTACTTC.

Here the CDR3 DNA reads TGTGCCAGCAAGGGGGTAGGGGGTATTAATGAAAAACTGTTTTTT. Translating it yields CASKGVGGINEKLFF. This chain joins TRBV28 and TRBJ1-4; D possibly corresponds to TRBD1 (6 bases). Germline assignment: CDR1 MDHEN and CDR2 SYDVKM. Trimming stripped 7 bases from V and 4 bases from J, with 16 bases between. CDR3 length: 15 residues.

V gene TRBV24-1 combines with J gene TRBJ2-1; 7 bases match TRBD2. The CDR3 sequence is 15 residues long. Germline lookup yields CDR1 KGHDR and CDR2 SFDVKD. Trimming removed 3 bases from V and 6 bases from J; junction bases left unmatched: 7. The chain's CDR3 is CATSDLRGGSNEQFF. The CDR3 nucleotides are TGTGCCACCAGTGATCTCCGAGGCGGGAGCAATGAGCAGTTCTTC.

V and J are TRBV9 and TRBJ2-1; D not resolved. This CDR3 has 15 amino acids. The germline gives CDR1 SGDLS, CDR2 YYNGEE. The germline V and J ends were trimmed by 0 bases and 2 bases, with 9 bases remaining between them. The CDR3 loop reads CASSVEVATYNEQFF. The CDR3 nucleotides are TGTGCCAGCAGCGTAGAAGTAGCAACCTACAATGAGCAGTTCTTC. Variable domain in full (rest from reference TRBV9 and TRBJ2-1): DSGVTQTPKHLITATGQRVTLRCSPRSGDLSVYWYQQSLDQGLQFLIQYYNGEERAKGNILERFSAQQFPDLHSELNLSSLELGDSALYFCASSVEVATYNEQFFGPGTRLTVL.

The chain couples TRBV27 to TRBJ1-1; the D gene is possibly TRBD1 (5 bases). The V end was cut by 2 bases, the J end by 1 base, with 8 bases between. CDR3 length: 14 amino acids. CDR1 MNHEY and CDR2 SMNVEV come from the germline V gene (reference sequence). This chain's CDR3 is CASSLSQGNTEAFF. Here the CDR3 DNA reads TGTGCCAGCAGTTTAAGCCAGGGGAACACTGAAGCTTTCTTT.

This clone was counted a single time. The chain links TRBV27 to TRBJ1-2; D gene ambiguous. From germline, CDR1 is MNHEY and CDR2 SMNVEV (reference sequence). This CDR3 is 12 amino acids long. Trimming left V 5 bases short and J 4 bases short, with 8 bases between. The CDR3 sequence: CASSGLGYGYTF. CDR3 coding DNA: TGTGCCAGCAGTGGGCTCGGCTATGGCTACACCTTC.

This chain joins TRBV6-5 and TRBJ2-1, with D perhaps matching TRBD2 (7 bases). The CDR3 length is 15 residues. V was pared by 8 bases and J by 7 bases, with 21 bases between. Germline CDR1 is MNHEY and CDR2 is SVGAGI. The CDR3 DNA follows: TGTGCCAGCCTTCCCTGGGGGGGGCAGGGGAATGAGCAGTTCTTC. Its protein product is CASLPWGGQGNEQFF.

This chain uses TRBV3-1 (or the pseudogene TRBV3-2) with TRBJ2-2; tentative D call: TRBD2 (5 bases). The CDR3 extends over 14 amino acids. CDR1 and CDR2 from the germline V gene are LGHDT and YNNKEL (reference sequence). V was cut by 4 bases and J by 2 bases, with 8 bases left in between. The CDR3 spells CASSREINTGELFF. The CDR3 region has the DNA TGTGCCAGCAGCCGGGAGATAAACACCGGGGAGCTGTTTTTT.

This chain joins TRBV2 and TRBJ1-1; 8 bases match TRBD1. This CDR3 contains 14 residues. Germline V lookup: CDR1 SNHLY, CDR2 FYNNEI. V shed 10 bases and J 6 bases; nucleotides not matched to a gene: 13. Written as DNA, the CDR3 is TGTGCCACCCGCGGGAACAGGGGGGATTCTGAAGCTTTCTTT. This codes for CATRGNRGDSEAFF.